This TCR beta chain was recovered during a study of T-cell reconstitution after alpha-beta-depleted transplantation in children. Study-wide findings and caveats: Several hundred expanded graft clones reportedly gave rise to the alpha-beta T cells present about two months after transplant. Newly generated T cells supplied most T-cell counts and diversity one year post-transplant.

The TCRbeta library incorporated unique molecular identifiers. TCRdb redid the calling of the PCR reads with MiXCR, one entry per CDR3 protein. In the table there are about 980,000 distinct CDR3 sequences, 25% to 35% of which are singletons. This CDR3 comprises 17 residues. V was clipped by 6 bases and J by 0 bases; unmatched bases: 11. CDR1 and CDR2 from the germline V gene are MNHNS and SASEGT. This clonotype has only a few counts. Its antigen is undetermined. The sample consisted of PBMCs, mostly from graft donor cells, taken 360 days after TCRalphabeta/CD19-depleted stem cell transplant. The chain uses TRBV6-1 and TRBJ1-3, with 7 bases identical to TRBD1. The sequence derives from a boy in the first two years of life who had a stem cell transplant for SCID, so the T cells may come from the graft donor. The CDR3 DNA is TGTGCCAGCAGATCCCCCACAGGGGCCAACTCTGGAAACACCATATATTTT. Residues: CASRSPTGANSGNTIYF.